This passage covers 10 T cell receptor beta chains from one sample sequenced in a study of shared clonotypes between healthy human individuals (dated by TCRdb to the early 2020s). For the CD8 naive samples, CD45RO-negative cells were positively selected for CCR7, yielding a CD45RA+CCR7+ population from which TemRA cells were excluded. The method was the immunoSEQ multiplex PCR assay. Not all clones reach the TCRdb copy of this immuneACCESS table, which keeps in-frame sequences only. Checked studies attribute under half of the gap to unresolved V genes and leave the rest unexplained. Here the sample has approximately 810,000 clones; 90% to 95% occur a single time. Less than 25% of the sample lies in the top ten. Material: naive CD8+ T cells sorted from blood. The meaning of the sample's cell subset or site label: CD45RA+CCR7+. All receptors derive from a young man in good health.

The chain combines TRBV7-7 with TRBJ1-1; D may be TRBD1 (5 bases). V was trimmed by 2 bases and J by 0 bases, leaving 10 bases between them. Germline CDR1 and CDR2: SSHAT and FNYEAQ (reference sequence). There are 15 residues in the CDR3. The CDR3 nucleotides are TGTGCCAGCAGCTTAACCCAGGGATTGAACACTGAAGCTTTCTTT. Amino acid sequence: CASSLTQGLNTEAFF. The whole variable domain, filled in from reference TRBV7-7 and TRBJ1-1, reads GAGVSQSPRYKVTKRGQDVTLRCDPISSHATLYWYQQALGQGPEFLTYFNYEAQPDKSGLPSDRFSAERPEGSISTLTIQRTEQRDSAMYRCASSLTQGLNTEAFFGQGTRLTVV.

The CDR3, as DNA: TGTGCCACCAGCAGAGGGTGGGAAGGCAATCAGCCCCAGCATTTT. It encodes CATSRGWEGNQPQHF. V usage is TRBV15 and J usage is TRBJ1-5, with no clear D. V was clipped by 1 base and J by 2 bases, with 9 bases between them. The CDR3 totals 15 residues. The germline gives CDR1 LNHNV, CDR2 YYDKDF (reference sequence).

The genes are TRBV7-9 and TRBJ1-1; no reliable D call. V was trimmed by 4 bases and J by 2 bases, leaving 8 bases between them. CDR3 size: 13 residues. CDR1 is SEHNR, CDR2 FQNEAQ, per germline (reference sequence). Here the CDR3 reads CASSWAGNTEAFF. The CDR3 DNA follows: TGTGCCAGCAGCTGGGCGGGAAACACTGAAGCTTTCTTT.

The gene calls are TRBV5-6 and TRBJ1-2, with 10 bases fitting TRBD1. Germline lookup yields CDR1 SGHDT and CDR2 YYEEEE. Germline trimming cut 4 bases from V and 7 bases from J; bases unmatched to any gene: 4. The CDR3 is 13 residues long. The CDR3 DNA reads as TGTGCCAGCAGCGTGGGACAGGGGAGTGGCTACACCTTC. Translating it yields CASSVGQGSGYTF.

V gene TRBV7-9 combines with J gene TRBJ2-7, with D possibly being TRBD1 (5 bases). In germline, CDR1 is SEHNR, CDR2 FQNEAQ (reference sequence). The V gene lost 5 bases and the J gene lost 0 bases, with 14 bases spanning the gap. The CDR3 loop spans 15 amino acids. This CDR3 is CASSQGWGSSYEQYF. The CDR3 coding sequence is TGTGCCAGCAGCCAAGGGTGGGGCAGCTCCTACGAGCAGTACTTC.

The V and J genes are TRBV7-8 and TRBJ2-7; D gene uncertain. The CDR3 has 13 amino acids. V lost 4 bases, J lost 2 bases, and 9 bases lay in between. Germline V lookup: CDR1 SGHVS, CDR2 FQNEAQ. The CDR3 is CASSSNGPYEQYF. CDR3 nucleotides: TGTGCCAGCAGCTCGAATGGCCCCTACGAGCAGTACTTC.

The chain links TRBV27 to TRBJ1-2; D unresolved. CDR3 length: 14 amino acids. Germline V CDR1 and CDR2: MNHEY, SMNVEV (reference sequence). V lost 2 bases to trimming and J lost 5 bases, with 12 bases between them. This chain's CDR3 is CASSLAGPKYGYTF. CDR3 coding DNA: TGTGCCAGCAGTTTAGCGGGCCCAAAATATGGCTACACCTTC.

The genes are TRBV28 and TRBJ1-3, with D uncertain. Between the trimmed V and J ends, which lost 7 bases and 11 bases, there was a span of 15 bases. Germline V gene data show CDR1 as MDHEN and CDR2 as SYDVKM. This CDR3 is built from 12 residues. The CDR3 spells CASKTWQAPIYF. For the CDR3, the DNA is TGTGCCAGCAAAACCTGGCAGGCCCCCATATATTTT.

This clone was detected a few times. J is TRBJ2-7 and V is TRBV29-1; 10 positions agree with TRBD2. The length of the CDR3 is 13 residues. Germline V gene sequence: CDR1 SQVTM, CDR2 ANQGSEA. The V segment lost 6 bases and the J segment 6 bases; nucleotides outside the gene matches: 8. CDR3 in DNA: TGCAGCGTGAATAGCGGGAGGTTAGGCGAGCAGTACTTC. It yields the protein CSVNSGRLGEQYF.

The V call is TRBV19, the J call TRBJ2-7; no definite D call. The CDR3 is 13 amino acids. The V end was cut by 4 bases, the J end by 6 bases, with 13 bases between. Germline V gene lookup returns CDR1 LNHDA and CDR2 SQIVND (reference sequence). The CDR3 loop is CASSKDGHLEQYF. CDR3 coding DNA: TGTGCCAGTAGTAAAGATGGGCACCTCGAGCAGTACTTC.